This T cell receptor (beta chain) was recorded in a study of T cell responses to AZD1222 COVID-19 vaccine. General observations from the study: Baseline serology detected seropositivity in only a handful of AZD1222 recipients.

Clones were sequenced by immunoSEQ multiplex PCR, and TCRdb holds only the in-frame ones, with some missing. The table includes about 85,000 clones, roughly nine tenths detected once. This CDR3 region has 11 residues. Trimming cost V 9 bases and J 1 base, with 6 bases left between them. The germline V gene has CDR1 ENHRY and CDR2 SYGVKD. Concerning this clone: As yet, its antigen is unknown.

The TCR comes from an adult in good health. J is TRBJ1-1 and V is TRBV10-3; D is unclear. The specimen was peripheral blood, collected on day 0 of AZD1222 vaccination. CDR3 loop: CAIRGNTEAFF. The CDR3 DNA follows: TGTGCCATAAGAGGGAACACTGAAGCTTTCTTT.